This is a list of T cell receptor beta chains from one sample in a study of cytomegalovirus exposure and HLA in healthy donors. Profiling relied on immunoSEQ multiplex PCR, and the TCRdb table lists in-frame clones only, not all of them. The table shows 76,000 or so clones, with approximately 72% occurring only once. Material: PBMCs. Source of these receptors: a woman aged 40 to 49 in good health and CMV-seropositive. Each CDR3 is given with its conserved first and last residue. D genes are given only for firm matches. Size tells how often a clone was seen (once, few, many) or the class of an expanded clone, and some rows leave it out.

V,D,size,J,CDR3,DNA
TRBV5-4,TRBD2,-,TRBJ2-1,CASSLELADYNEQFF,TGTGCCAGCAGCTTGGAACTAGCGGACTACAATGAGCAGTTCTTC
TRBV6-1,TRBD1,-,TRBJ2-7,CASKKWDSPYEQYF,TGTGCCAGCAAAAAATGGGACAGCCCCTACGAGCAGTACTTC
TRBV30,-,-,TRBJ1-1,CAWNGGVNTEAFF,TGTGCCTGGAATGGAGGGGTGAACACTGAAGCTTTCTTT
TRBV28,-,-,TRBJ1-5,CASSPGGSNQPQHF,TGTGCCAGCTCCCCCGGAGGGAGCAATCAGCCCCAGCATTTT
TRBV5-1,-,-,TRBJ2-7,CASRNSFSYEQYF,TGCGCCAGCAGGAACTCCTTCTCCTACGAGCAGTACTTC
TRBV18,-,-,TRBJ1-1,CASSPTGSRNTEAFF,TGTGCCAGCTCACCAACAGGGTCTAGGAACACTGAAGCTTTCTTT
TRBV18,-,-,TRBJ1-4,CASSPFATNEKLFF,TGTGCCAGCTCACCATTCGCAACTAATGAAAAACTGTTTTTT
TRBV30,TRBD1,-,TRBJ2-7,CAWSQAPRGGLILSSYEQYF,TGTGCCTGGAGCCAAGCCCCCCGAGGGGGCCTAATTTTAAGCTCCTACGAGCAGTACTTC
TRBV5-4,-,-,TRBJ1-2,CASSLGWGLNYGYTF,TGTGCCAGCAGCTTGGGGTGGGGGCTTAACTATGGCTACACCTTC
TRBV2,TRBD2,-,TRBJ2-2,CASSVSTSGGAAGELFF,TGTGCCAGCAGCGTCAGTACTAGCGGGGGGGCCGCCGGGGAGCTGTTTTTT
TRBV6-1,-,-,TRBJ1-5,CASTPEDSNQPQHF,TGTGCCAGCACCCCGGAGGATAGCAATCAGCCCCAGCATTTT
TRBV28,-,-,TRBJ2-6,CASSGFSGANVLTF,TGTGCCAGTTCGGGGTTCTCTGGGGCCAACGTCCTGACTTTC
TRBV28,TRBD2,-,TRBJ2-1,CASSLNSGDYNEQFF,TGTGCCAGCAGTTTAAACAGCGGGGATTACAATGAGCAGTTCTTC
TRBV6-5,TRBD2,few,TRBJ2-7,CASSYSIASGYEQYF,TGTGCCAGCAGTTACTCGATCGCTAGCGGTTACGAGCAGTACTTC
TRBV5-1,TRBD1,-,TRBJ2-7,CASSLEGQGVDEQYF,TGCGCCAGCAGCTTGGAGGGGCAGGGGGTCGACGAGCAGTACTTC
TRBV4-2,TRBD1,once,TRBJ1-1,CASSQGGDRGTEAFF,TGTGCCAGCAGCCAAGGAGGGGACAGGGGGACTGAAGCTTTCTTT
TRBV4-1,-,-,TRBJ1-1,CASSQGPYGTEAFF,TGCGCCAGCAGCCAAGGTCCGTACGGGACTGAAGCTTTCTTT
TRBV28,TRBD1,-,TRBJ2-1,CASRDRGPYNEQFF,TGTGCCAGCAGGGACAGGGGACCTTACAATGAGCAGTTCTTC
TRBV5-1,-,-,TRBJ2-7,CASSLVLAGGSEQYF,TGCGCCAGCAGCTTGGTATTGGCAGGTGGGAGCGAGCAGTACTTC
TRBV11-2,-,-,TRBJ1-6,CASSLQVGGGNSPLHF,TGTGCCAGCAGCTTACAAGTAGGGGGGGGCAATTCACCCCTCCACTTT
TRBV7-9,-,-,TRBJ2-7,CASSLVGASYEQYF,TGTGCCAGCAGCTTAGTAGGGGCCTCCTACGAGCAGTACTTC
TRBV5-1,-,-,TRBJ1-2,CASSPGQTYGYTF,TGCGCCAGCAGCCCTGGACAGACCTATGGCTACACCTTC
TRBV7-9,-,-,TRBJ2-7,CASSTQAREQYF,TGTGCCAGCAGCACACAGGCCCGCGAGCAGTACTTC
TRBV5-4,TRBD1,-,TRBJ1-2,CASSLRTGSGANYGYTF,TGTGCCAGCAGCTTGAGGACAGGGAGTGGGGCTAACTATGGCTACACCTTC
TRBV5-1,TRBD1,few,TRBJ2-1,CASSFGTGKGNEQFF,TGCGCCAGCAGCTTCGGGACAGGTAAAGGGAATGAGCAGTTCTTC
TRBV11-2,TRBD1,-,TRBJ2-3,CASSSYRGRADTQYF,TGTGCCAGCAGCTCCTACAGGGGTCGGGCAGATACGCAGTATTTT
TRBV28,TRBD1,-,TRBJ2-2,CASSLGQGVGELFF,TGTGCCAGCAGTTTGGGGCAGGGGGTCGGGGAGCTGTTTTTT
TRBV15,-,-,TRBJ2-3,CATSPGGEADTQYF,TGTGCCACCAGCCCTGGAGGGGAAGCAGATACGCAGTATTTT
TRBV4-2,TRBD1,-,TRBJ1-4,CASSPLNGQGNEKLFF,TGTGCCAGCAGCCCCTTAAATGGACAGGGTAATGAAAAACTGTTTTTT
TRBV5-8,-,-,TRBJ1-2,CASSRLDYGHTF,TGTGCCAGCAGCCGATTAGACTATGGTCACACCTTC
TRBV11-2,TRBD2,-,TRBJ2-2,CASSASGGNTGELFF,TGTGCCAGCAGCGCTAGCGGGGGGAACACCGGGGAGCTGTTTTTT
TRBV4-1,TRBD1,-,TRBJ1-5,CASAPGWTGGQPQHF,TGCGCCAGCGCACCGGGATGGACAGGGGGTCAGCCCCAGCATTTT
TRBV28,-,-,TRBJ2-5,CASVNGGAETQYF,TGTGCCAGCGTAAATGGGGGGGCAGAGACCCAGTACTTC
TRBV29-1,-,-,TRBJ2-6,CSVGRTASSGANVLTF,TGCAGCGTGGGTAGGACAGCCTCCTCTGGGGCCAACGTCCTGACTTTC
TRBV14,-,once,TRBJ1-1,CASSQASGTEAFF,TGTGCCAGCAGCCAAGCTAGTGGCACTGAAGCTTTCTTT
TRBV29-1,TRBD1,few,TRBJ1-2,CSVGDRAANYGYTF,TGCAGCGTAGGGGACAGGGCGGCTAACTATGGCTACACCTTC
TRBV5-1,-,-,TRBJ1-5,CASSLGQNLGNQPQHF,TGCGCCAGCAGCTTGGGACAGAACTTGGGCAATCAGCCCCAGCATTTT
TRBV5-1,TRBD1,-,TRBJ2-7,CASRTGGSGEQYF,TGCGCCAGCAGGACAGGGGGCTCGGGAGAGCAGTACTTC
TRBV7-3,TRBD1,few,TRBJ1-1,CASSRGDRVNTEAFF,TGTGCCAGCAGCCGGGGGGACAGGGTGAACACTGAAGCTTTCTTT
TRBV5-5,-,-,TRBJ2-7,CASSLGLGRYEQYF,TGTGCCAGCAGCTTGGGACTAGGTCGTTACGAGCAGTACTTC
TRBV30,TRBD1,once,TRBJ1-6,CAWGQGNSPLHF,TGTGCCTGGGGACAGGGTAATTCACCCCTCCACTTT
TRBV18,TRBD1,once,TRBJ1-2,CASSPDRGSAGGYTF,TGTGCCAGCTCACCCGACAGGGGATCGGCCGGTGGCTACACCTTC
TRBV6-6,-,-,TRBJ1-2,CAIGSFGYTF,TGTGCCATCGGGAGCTTTGGCTACACCTTC
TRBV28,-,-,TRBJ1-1,CASSLTGQGTEAFF,TGTGCCAGCAGTTTAACCGGGCAGGGGACTGAAGCTTTCTTT
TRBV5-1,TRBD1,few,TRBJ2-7,CASSPRTGNEQYF,TGCGCCAGCAGCCCAAGGACAGGGAACGAGCAGTACTTC
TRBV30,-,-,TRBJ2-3,CAWVRQGGADTQYF,TGTGCCTGGGTGCGACAGGGAGGTGCAGATACGCAGTATTTT
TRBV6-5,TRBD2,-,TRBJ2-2,CASRSLAGGPGELFF,TGTGCCAGCAGATCGCTAGCGGGGGGGCCTGGGGAGCTGTTTTTT
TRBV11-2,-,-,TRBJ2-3,CASSSGGAGRGDTQYF,TGTGCCAGCAGCTCAGGTGGTGCGGGCCGGGGGGATACGCAGTATTTT
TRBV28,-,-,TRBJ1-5,CASTSVRVSGQPQHF,TGTGCCAGCACCTCCGTCAGGGTGTCGGGTCAGCCCCAGCATTTT
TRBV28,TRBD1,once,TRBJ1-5,CASSLSDRAQVQPQHF,TGTGCCAGCAGTTTATCCGACAGGGCGCAAGTTCAGCCCCAGCATTTT
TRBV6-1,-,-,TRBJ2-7,CASSFRTDSYEQYF,TGTGCCAGCAGTTTCCGGACAGACTCCTACGAGCAGTACTTC
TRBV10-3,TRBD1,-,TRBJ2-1,CAISGGQGSYNEQFF,TGTGCCATCAGTGGCGGACAGGGCTCCTACAATGAGCAGTTCTTC
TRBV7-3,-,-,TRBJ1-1,CASSLNRNTEAFF,TGTGCCAGCAGCTTAAATAGGAACACTGAAGCTTTCTTT
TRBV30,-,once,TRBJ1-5,CAWSPLGGRQPQHF,TGTGCCTGGAGTCCGTTGGGGGGGCGGCAGCCCCAGCATTTT
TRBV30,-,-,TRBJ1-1,CAWTPGGASTEAFF,TGTGCCTGGACCCCCGGCGGGGCAAGCACTGAAGCTTTCTTT